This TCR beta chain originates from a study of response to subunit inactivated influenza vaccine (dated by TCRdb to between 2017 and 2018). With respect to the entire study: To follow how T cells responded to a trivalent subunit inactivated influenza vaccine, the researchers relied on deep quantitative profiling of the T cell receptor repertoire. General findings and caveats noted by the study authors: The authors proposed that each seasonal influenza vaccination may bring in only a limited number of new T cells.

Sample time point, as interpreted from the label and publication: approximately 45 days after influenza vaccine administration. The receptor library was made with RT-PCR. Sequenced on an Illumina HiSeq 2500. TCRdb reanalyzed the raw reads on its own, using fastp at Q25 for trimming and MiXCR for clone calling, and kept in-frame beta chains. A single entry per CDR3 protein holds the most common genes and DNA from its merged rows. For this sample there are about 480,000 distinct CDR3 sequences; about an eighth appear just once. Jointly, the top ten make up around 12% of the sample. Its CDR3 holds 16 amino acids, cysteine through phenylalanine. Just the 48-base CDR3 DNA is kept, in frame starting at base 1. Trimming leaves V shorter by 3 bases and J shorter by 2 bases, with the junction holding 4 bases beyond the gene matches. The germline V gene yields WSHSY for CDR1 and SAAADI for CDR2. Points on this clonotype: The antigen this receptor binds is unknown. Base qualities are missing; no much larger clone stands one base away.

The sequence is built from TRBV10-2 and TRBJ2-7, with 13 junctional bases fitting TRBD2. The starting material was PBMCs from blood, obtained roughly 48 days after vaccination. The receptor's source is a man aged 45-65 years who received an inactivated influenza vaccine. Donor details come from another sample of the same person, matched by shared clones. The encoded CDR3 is CASSDRTSGGAYEQYF. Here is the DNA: TGCGCCAGCAGTGATAGGACTAGCGGGGGAGCCTACGAGCAGTACTTC.